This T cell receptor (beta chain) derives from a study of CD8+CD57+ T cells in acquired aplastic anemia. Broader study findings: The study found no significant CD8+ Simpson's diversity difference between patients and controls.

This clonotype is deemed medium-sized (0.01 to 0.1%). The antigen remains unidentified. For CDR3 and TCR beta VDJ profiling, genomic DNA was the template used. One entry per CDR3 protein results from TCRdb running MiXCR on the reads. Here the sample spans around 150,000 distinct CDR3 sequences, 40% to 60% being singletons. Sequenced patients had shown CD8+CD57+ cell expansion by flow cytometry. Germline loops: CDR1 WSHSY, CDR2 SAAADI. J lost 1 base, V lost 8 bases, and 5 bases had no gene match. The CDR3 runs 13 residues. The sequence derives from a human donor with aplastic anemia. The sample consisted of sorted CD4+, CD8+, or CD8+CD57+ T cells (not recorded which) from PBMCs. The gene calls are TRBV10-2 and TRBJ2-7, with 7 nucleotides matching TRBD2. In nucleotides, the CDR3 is TGCGCCAGCGGGGGGGAGGGGTCCTACGAGCAGTACTTC. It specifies CASGGEGSYEQYF.